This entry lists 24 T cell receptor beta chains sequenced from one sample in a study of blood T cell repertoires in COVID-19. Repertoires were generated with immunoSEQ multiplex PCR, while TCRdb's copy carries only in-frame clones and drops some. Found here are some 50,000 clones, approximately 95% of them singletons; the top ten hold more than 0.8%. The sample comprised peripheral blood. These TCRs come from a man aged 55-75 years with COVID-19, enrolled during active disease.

CDR3 region: CASTQGVAGNSGNTIYF. Written as DNA, the CDR3 is TGCGCCAGCACGCAAGGGGTGGCAGGAAACTCTGGAAACACCATATATTTT. V usage is TRBV4-1 and J usage is TRBJ1-3; perhaps TRBD1 as D (5 bases). The CDR3 length is 17 residues. Germline CDR1 MGHRA, CDR2 YSYEKL. V dropped 7 bases and J dropped 0 bases, with 19 bases sitting between them.

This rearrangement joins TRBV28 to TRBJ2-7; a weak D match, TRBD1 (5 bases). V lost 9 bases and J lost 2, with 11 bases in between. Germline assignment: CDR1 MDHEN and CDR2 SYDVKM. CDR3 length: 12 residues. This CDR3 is CASLGAPYEQYF. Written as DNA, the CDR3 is TGTGCCAGTCTAGGGGCCCCCTACGAGCAGTACTTC.

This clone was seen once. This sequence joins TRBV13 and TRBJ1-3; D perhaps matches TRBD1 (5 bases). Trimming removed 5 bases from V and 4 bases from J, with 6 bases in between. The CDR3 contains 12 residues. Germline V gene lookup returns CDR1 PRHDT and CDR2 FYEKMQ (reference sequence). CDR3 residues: CASSRGGNTIYF. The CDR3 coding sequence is TGTGCCAGCAGCCGGGGGGGAAACACCATATATTTT.

The CDR3 nucleotides read TGTGCCATCAGTGACCCGCAGGGTGGCTATGGCTACACCTTC. Translated, it gives CAISDPQGGYGYTF. The rearrangement links TRBV10-3 to TRBJ1-2; D is possibly TRBD1 (5 bases). The CDR3 runs 14 residues. Germline-derived CDR1 and CDR2 are ENHRY and SYGVKD. V was cut by 3 bases and J by 4 bases, with 12 bases left in between.

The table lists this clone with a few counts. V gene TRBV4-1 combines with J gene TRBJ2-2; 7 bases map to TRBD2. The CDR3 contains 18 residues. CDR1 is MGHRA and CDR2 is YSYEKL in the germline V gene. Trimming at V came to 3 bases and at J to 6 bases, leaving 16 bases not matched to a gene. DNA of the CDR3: TGCGCCAGCAGCCAGCCACCGCGATCCGGGACTACCGCCGGGGAGCTGTTTTTT. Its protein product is CASSQPPRSGTTAGELFF.

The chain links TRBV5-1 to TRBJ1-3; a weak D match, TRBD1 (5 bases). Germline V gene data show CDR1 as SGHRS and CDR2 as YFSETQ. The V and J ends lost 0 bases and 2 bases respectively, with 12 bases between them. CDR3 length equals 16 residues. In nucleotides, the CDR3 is TGCGCCAGCAGCTTGGGTCCCCAGGGAACTGGAAACACCATATATTTT. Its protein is CASSLGPQGTGNTIYF.

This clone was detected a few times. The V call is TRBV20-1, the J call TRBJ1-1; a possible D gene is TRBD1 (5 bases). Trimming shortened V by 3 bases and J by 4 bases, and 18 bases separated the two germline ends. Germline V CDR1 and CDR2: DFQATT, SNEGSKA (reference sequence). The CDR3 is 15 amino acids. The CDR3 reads CSASRSPTGGTEAFF. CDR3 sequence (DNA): TGCAGTGCTAGTCGATCCCCCACAGGCGGCACTGAAGCTTTCTTT.

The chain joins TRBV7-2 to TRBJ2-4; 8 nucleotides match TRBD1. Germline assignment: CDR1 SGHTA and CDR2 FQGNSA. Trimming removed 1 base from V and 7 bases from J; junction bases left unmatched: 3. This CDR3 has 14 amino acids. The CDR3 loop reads CASSLGQGANIQYF. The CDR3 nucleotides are TGTGCCAGCAGCTTAGGCCAGGGGGCTAACATTCAGTACTTC.

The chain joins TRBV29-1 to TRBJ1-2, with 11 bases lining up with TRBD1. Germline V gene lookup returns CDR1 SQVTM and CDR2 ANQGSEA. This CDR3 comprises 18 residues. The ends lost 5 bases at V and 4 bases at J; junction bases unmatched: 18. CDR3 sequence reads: CSVQRGEGQGGVGYGYTF. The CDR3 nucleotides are TGCAGCGTTCAAAGGGGAGAGGGACAGGGGGGAGTAGGCTATGGCTACACCTTC.

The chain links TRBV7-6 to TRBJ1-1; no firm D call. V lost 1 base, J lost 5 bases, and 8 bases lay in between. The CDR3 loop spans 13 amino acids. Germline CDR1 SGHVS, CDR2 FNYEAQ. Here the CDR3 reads CASSLGGRTEAFF. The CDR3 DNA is TGTGCCAGCAGCTTAGGAGGGAGGACTGAAGCTTTCTTT.

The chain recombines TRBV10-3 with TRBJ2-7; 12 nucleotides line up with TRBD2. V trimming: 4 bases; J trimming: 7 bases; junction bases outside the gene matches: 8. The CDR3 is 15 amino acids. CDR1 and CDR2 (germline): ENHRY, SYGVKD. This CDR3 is CAISGLAGAFEEQYF. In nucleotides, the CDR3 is TGTGCCATCAGTGGACTAGCGGGAGCCTTCGAAGAGCAGTACTTC.

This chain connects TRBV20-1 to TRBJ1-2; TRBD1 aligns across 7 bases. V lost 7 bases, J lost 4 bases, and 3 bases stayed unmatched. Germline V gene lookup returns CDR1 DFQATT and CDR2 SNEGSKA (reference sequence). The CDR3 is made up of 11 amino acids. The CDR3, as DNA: TGCAGTGGGGGGGACAGCTATGGCTACACCTTC. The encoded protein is CSGGDSYGYTF.

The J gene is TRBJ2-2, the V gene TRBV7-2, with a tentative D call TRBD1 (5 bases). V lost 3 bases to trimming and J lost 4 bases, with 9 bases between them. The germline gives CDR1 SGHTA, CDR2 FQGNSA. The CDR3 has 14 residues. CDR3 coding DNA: TGTGCCAGCAGCTTGACAGCCCCCACCGGGGAGCTGTTTTTT. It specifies CASSLTAPTGELFF.

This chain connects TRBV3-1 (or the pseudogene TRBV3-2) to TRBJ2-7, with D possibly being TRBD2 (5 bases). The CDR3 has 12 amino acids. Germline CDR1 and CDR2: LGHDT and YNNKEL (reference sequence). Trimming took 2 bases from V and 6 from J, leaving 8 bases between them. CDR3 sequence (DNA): TGTGCCAGCAGCCAATTACTAGGCGAGCAGTACTTC. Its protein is CASSQLLGEQYF.

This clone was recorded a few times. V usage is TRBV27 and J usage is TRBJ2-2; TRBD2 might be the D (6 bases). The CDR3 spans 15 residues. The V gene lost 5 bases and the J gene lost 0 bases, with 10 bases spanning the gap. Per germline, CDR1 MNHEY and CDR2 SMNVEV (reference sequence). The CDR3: CASSRGLTNTGELFF. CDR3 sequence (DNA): TGTGCCAGCAGTAGGGGACTTACGAACACCGGGGAGCTGTTTTTT.

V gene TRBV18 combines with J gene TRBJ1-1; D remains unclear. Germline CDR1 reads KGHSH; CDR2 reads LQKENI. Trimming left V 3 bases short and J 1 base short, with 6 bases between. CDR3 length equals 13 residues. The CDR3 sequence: CASSPPGNTEAFF. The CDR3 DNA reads TGTGCCAGCTCACCGCCCGGGAACACTGAAGCTTTCTTT.

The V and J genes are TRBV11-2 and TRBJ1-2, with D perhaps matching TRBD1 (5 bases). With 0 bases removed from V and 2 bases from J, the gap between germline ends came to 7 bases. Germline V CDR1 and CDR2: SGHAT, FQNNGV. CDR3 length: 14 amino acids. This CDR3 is CASSLDRGNYGYTF. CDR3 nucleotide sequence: TGTGCCAGCAGCTTAGATAGGGGAAACTATGGCTACACCTTC.

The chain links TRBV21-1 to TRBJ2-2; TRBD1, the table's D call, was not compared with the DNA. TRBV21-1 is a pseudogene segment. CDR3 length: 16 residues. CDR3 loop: CASPRDRGTNTGELFF. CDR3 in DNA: TGTGCCAGCCCCCGGGACAGGGGCACGAACACCGGGGAGCTGTTTTTT.

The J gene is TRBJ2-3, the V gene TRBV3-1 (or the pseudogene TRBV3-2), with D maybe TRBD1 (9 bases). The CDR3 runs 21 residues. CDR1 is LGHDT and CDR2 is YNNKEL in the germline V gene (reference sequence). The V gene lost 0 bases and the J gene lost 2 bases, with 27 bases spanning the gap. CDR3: CASSQDGGHYRGRGDTDTQYF. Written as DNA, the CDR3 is TGTGCCAGCAGCCAAGATGGCGGGCACTACAGGGGGCGGGGGGACACAGATACGCAGTATTTT.

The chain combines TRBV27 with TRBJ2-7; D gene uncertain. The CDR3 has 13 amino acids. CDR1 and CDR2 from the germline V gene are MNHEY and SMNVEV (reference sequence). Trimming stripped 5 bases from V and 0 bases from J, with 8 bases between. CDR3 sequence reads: CASSAASSYEQYF. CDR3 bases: TGTGCCAGCAGTGCCGCGAGCTCCTACGAGCAGTACTTC.

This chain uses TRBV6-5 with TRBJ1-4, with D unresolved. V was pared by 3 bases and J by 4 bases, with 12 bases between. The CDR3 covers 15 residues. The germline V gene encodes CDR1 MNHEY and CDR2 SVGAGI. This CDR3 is CASSYFGGINEKLFF. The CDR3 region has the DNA TGTGCCAGCAGTTATTTCGGAGGAATTAATGAAAAACTGTTTTTT.

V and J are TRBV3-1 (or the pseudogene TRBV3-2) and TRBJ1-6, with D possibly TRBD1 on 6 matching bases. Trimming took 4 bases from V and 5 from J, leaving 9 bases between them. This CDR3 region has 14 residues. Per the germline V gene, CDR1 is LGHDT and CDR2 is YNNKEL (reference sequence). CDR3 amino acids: CASSRRQDNSPLHF. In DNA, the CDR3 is TGTGCCAGCAGCCGCCGACAGGATAATTCACCCCTCCACTTT.

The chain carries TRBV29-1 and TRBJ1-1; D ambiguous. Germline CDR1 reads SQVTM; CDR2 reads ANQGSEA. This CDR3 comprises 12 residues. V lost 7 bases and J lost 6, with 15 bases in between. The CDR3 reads CSASGGDAEAFF. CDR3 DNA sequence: TGCAGCGCTTCAGGCGGGGATGCTGAAGCTTTCTTT.

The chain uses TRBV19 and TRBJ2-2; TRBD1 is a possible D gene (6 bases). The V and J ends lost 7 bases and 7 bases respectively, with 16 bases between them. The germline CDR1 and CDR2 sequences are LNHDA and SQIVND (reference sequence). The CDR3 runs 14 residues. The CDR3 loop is CASTRGGLGGELFF. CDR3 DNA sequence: TGTGCCAGTACCAGGGGTGGACTCGGCGGGGAGCTGTTTTTT.